The next 9 T cell receptor beta chains were all read from a single sample in a study of blood T cell repertoires in COVID-19. The protocol was immunoSEQ multiplex PCR, while the TCRdb copy is restricted to in-frame clones and leaves out a portion. Of 130,000 to 150,000 clones in the sample, about 87% were seen once. Sequencing was done on a sample of peripheral blood. The receptors shown here come from a man aged 50 to 60 who had recovered from COVID-19.

This clone was seen a single time. The rearrangement joins TRBV5-1 to TRBJ1-1; 10 bases agree with TRBD1. This CDR3 has 14 amino acids. After removal of 4 bases from V and 7 bases from J, the junction contained 7 bases not matched to a gene. CDR1 is SGHRS, CDR2 YFSETQ, per germline. The chain's CDR3 is CASSLGTGVGEAFF. In DNA, the CDR3 is TGCGCCAGCAGCCTCGGGACAGGGGTGGGTGAAGCTTTCTTT.

The chain uses TRBV27 and TRBJ1-2; no definite D call. This CDR3 region has 13 residues. Germline lookup yields CDR1 MNHEY and CDR2 SMNVEV (reference sequence). V was shortened by 6 bases and J by 2 bases, with 10 bases between the two germline ends. This CDR3 is CASSPTKNYGYTF. As DNA, the CDR3 is TGTGCCAGCAGCCCCACAAAGAACTATGGCTACACCTTC.

This rearrangement joins TRBV29-1 to TRBJ1-1, with D perhaps matching TRBD1 (5 bases). Germline V gene lookup returns CDR1 SQVTM and CDR2 ANQGSEA. This CDR3 is built from 13 residues. Trimming pared 6 bases from V and 4 bases from J, leaving 15 bases between. The CDR3 DNA is TGCAGCGTCAAAACGGGGGAAGGCACTGAAGCTTTCTTT. This codes for CSVKTGEGTEAFF.

This sequence joins TRBV19 and TRBJ1-4, with D tentatively TRBD1 (6 bases). The V gene's germline CDR1 is LNHDA and CDR2 SQIVND (reference sequence). V was shortened by 7 bases and J by 3 bases, with 9 bases between the two germline ends. The CDR3 extends over 13 amino acids. The CDR3 region has the DNA TGTGCCAGTAAGGGGGTGTCTAATGAAAAACTGTTTTTT. It encodes CASKGVSNEKLFF.

The chain links TRBV27 to TRBJ2-5, with 7 bases aligning to TRBD1. The CDR3 is made up of 15 amino acids. CDR1 is MNHEY and CDR2 is SMNVEV in the germline V gene (reference sequence). The V segment lost 5 bases and the J segment 5 bases; nucleotides outside the gene matches: 11. Here the CDR3 DNA reads TGTGCCAGCAGTCCCCGGACAGGCCTCGGGGAGACCCAGTACTTC. Translated: CASSPRTGLGETQYF.

The rearrangement links TRBV11-2 to TRBJ1-2; D is unresolved. Between the trimmed V and J ends, which lost 0 bases and 3 bases, there was a span of 17 bases. The CDR3 spans 17 residues. Germline-derived CDR1 and CDR2 are SGHAT and FQNNGV. The CDR3 sequence: CASSLDEVERAHYGYTF. The CDR3 DNA sequence: TGTGCCAGCAGCTTAGATGAGGTCGAGAGGGCGCACTATGGCTACACCTTC.

This clone was picked up one time. The CDR3 bases are TGTGCCAGCAGTCTTGAGAGGGAGAGGGCCACTGAAGCTTTCTTT. It specifies CASSLERERATEAFF. This chain links TRBV6-2 or TRBV6-3 with TRBJ1-1, with unresolved D. Germline V gene sequence: CDR1 MNHEY, CDR2 SVGEGT. With 5 bases removed from V and 4 bases from J, the gap between germline ends came to 17 bases. CDR3 length equals 15 residues.

The chain is built from TRBV3-1 (or the pseudogene TRBV3-2) and TRBJ2-2; D gene ambiguous. The germline V gene has CDR1 LGHDT and CDR2 YNNKEL (reference sequence). This CDR3 comprises 15 residues. The germline V and J ends were trimmed by 1 base and 3 bases, with 9 bases remaining between them. As DNA, the CDR3 is TGTGCCAGCAGCCAAGCTCAGGTGGACACCGGGGAGCTGTTTTTT. Encoded protein: CASSQAQVDTGELFF.

V is TRBV5-1 and J is TRBJ2-2; D is perhaps TRBD2 (7 bases). Germline V gene lookup returns CDR1 SGHRS and CDR2 YFSETQ. The CDR3 extends over 16 amino acids. Trimming shortened V by 0 bases and J by 4 bases, and 13 bases separated the two germline ends. CDR3 nucleotides: TGCGCCAGCAGCTTGGAACGGGGGGCCCCCACCGGGGAGCTGTTTTTT. Residues: CASSLERGAPTGELFF. The full variable domain, in which reference TRBV5-1 and TRBJ2-2 provide the parts outside the CDR3, is KAGVTQTPRYLIKTRGQQVTLSCSPISGHRSVSWYQQTPGQGLQFLFEYFSETQRNKGNFPGRFSGRQFSNSRSEMNVSTLELGDSALYLCASSLERGAPTGELFFGEGSRLTVL.